A single T cell receptor beta chain is shown here with its context. As yet, its antigen is unknown. The data stem from a study of PD-L1 blockade in urothelial cancer. Overall study context: In the mid-2010s, patients got going on atezolizumab, taking 1,200 mg intravenously every 3 weeks. Males with urothelial cancer arising in the bladder constituted about 90% of the roughly 30 patients. Blood underwent analysis 3 weeks (second dose) and 6 weeks after treatment began. Study results and caveats: In blood at 3 weeks, tumor-associated clones expanded more among patients with durable benefit.

Sequencing was performed with immunoSEQ multiplex PCR; in TCRdb, only in-frame clones are kept and a portion is missing. The sample yields more than 60,000 clones, around nine tenths seen once. This CDR3 is 14 amino acids long. CDR1 and CDR2 (germline): KGHSH, LQKENI. V lost 5 bases to trimming and J lost 8 bases; unmatched junction nucleotides: 9. This sample's time point: peripheral blood 6 weeks after treatment start. The chain combines TRBV18 with TRBJ2-1, with 7 positions matching TRBD2. Sequencing was performed on PBMCs, taken around atezolizumab (anti-PD-L1) treatment. The receptor comes from a man between 60 and 75 years old with urothelial cancer. The CDR3 protein is CASSGRVAVDEQFF. CDR3 sequence (DNA): TGTGCCAGCTCAGGGAGGGTTGCGGTGGATGAGCAGTTCTTC.